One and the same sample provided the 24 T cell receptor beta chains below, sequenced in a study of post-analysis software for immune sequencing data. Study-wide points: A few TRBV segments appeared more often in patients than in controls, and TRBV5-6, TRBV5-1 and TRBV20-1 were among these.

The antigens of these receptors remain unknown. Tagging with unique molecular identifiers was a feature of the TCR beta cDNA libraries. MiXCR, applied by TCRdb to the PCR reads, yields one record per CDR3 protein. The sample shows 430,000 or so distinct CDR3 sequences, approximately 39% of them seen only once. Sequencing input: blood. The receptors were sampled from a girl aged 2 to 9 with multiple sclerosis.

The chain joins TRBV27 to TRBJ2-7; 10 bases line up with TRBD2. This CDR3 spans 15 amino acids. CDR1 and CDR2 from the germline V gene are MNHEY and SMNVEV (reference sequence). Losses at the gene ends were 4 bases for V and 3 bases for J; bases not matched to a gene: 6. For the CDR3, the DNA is TGTGCCAGCAGTTCTCCGGGACTAGCGAGCTACGAGCAGTACTTC. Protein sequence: CASSSPGLASYEQYF.

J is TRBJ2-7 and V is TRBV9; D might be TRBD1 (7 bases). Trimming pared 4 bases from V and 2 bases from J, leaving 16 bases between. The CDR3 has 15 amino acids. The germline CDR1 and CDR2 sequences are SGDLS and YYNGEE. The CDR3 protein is CASSKTGEVPYEQYF. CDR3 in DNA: TGTGCCAGCAGCAAAACAGGGGAGGTTCCCTACGAGCAGTACTTC.

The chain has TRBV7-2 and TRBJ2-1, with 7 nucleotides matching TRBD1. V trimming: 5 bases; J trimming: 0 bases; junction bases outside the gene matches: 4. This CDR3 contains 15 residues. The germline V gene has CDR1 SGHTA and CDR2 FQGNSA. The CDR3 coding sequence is TGTGCCAGCAGCCGGGGACAGATCTCCTACAATGAGCAGTTCTTC. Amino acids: CASSRGQISYNEQFF.

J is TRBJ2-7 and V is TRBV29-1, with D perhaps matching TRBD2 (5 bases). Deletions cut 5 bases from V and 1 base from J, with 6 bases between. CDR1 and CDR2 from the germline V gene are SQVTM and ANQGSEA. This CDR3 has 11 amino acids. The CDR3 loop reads CSVRGSYEQYF. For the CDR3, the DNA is TGCAGCGTTCGAGGGTCCTACGAGCAGTACTTC.

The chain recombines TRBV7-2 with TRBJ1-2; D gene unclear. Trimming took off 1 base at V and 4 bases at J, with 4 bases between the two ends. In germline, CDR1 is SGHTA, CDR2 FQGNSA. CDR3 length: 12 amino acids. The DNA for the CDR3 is TGTGCCAGCAGCTTAGTTACCTATGGCTACACCTTC. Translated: CASSLVTYGYTF.

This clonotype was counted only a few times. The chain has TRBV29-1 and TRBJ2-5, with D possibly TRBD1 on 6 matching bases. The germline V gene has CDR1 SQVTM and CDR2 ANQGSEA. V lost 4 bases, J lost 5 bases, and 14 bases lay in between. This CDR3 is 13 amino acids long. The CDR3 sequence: CSVARQGKETQYF. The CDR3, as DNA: TGCAGCGTTGCCCGGCAGGGGAAGGAGACCCAGTACTTC.

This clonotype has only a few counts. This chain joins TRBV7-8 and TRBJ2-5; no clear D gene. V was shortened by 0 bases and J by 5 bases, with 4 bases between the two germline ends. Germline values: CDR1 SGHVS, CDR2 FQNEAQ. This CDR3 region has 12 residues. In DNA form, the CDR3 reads TGTGCCAGCAGCTTAGCTCTGGAGACCCAGTACTTC. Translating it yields CASSLALETQYF. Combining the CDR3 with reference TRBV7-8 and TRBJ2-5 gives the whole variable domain GAGVSQSPRYKVAKRGQDVALRCDPISGHVSLFWYQQALGQGPEFLTYFQNEAQLDKSGLPSDRFFAERPEGSVSTLKIQRTQQEDSAVYLCASSLALETQYFGPGTRLLVL.

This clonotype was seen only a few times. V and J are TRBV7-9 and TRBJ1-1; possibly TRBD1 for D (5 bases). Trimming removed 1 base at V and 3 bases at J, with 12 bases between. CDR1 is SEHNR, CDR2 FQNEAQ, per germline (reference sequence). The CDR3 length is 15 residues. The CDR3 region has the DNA TGTGCCAGCAGCTTAGGAGGCAGGGCCTACACTGAAGCTTTCTTT. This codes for CASSLGGRAYTEAFF.

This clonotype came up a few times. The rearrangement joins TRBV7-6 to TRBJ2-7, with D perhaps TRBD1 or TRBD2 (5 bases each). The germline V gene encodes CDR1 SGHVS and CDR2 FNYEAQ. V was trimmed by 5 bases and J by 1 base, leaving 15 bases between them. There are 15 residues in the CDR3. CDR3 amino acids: CASSVGTYASYEQYF. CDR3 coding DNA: TGTGCCAGCAGCGTCGGGACCTACGCTTCCTACGAGCAGTACTTC.

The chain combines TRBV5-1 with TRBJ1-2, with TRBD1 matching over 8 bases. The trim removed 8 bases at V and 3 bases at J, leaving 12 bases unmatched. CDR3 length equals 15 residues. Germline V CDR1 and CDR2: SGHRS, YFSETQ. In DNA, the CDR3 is TGCGCCAGTGGATACGGGACAGGAATTTACTATGGCTACACCTTC. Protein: CASGYGTGIYYGYTF.

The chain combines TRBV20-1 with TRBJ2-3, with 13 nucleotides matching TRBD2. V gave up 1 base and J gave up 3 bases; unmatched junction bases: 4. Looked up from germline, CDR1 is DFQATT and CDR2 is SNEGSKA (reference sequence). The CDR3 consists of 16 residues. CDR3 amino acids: CSARAPTSGRTDTQYF. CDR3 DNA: TGCAGTGCTAGAGCTCCGACTAGCGGGAGGACAGATACGCAGTATTTT.

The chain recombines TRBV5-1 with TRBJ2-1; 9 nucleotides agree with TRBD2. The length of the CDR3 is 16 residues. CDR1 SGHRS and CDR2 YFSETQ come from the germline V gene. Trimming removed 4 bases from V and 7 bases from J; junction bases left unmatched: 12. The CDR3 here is CASSLAGWGTRNEQFF. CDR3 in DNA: TGCGCCAGCAGCCTAGCGGGATGGGGGACAAGAAATGAGCAGTTCTTC.

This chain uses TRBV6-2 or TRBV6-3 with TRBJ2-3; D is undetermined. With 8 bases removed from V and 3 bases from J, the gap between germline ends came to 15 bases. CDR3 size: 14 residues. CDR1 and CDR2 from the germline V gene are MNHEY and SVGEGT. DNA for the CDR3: TGTGCCAGCGCCTTAGGGATTCGGACAGATACGCAGTATTTT. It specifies CASALGIRTDTQYF.

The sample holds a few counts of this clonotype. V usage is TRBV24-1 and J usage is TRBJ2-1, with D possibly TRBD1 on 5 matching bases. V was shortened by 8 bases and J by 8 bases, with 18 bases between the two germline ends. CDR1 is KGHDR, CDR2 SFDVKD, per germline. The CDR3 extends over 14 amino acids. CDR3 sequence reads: CATNDRTSTHEQFF. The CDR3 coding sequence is TGTGCCACCAATGACAGAACCAGTACACATGAGCAGTTCTTC.

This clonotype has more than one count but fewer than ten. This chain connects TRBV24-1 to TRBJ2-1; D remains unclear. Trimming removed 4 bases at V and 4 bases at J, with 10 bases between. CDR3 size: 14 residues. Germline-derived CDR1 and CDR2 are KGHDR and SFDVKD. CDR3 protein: CATSESELYNEQFF. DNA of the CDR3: TGTGCCACCAGTGAAAGCGAACTATACAATGAGCAGTTCTTC.

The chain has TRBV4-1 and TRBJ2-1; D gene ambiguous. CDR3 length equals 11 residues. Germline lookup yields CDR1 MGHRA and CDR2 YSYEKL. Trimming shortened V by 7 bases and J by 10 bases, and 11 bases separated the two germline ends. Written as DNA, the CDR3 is TGCGCCAGCAAGGGCTCCTACGAGCAGTTCTTC. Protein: CASKGSYEQFF.

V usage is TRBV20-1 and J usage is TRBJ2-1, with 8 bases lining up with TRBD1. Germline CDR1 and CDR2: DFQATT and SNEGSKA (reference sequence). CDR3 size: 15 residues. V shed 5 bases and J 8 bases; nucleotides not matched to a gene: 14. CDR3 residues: CSAPTGQGYDYEQFF. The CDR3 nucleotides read TGCAGTGCTCCTACAGGACAGGGTTATGACTATGAGCAGTTCTTC.

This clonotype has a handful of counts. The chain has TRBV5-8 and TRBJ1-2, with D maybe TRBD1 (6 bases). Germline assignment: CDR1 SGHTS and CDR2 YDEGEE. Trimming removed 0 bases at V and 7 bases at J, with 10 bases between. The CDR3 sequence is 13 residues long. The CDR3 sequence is CASSLDRDSGYTF. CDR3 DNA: TGTGCCAGCAGCTTGGACAGGGACTCTGGCTACACCTTC.

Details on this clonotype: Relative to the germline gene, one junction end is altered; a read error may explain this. CDR3 amino acids: CVSSPTGGSYNEQFF. CDR3 coding DNA: TGTGTCAGCAGCCCGACAGGGGGCTCCTACAATGAGCAGTTCTTC. The chain is built from TRBV3-1 and TRBJ2-1; TRBD1 agrees at 9 bases. CDR3 size: 15 residues. CDR1 is LGHDT, CDR2 YNNKEL, per germline (reference sequence).

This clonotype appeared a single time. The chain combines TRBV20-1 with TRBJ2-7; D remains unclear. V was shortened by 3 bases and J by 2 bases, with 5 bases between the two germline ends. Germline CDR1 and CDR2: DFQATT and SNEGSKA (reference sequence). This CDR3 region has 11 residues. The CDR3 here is CSASGTYEQYF. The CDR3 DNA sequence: TGCAGTGCTAGCGGAACCTACGAGCAGTACTTC.

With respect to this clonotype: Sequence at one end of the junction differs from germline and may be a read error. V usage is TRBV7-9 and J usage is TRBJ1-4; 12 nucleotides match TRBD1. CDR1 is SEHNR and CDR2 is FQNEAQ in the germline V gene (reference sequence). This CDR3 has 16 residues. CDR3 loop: CASSLARDRGREKRFF. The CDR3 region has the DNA TGTGCCAGCAGCCTAGCAAGGGACAGGGGGCGAGAAAAACGGTTTTTT.

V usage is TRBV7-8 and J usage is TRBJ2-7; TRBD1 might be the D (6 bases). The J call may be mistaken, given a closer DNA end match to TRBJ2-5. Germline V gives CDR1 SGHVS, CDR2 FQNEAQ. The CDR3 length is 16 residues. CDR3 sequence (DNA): TGTGCCAGCAGTCCACCGGGACACCCGACTACAGAGACCCAGTACTTC. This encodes CASSPPGHPTTETQYF.

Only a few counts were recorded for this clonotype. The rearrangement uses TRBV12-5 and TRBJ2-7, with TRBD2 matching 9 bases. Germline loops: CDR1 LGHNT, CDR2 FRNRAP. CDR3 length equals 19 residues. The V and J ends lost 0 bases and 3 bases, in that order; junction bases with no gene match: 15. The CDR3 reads CASGLVRTSALHQYYEQYF. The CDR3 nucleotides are TGTGCTAGTGGTTTGGTAAGGACTAGCGCCCTTCATCAGTACTACGAGCAGTACTTC.

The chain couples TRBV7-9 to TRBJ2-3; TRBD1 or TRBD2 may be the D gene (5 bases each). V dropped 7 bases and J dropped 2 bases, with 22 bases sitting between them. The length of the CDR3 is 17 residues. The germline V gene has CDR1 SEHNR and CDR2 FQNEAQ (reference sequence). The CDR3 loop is CASTPPLSDSFTDTQYF. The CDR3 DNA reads TGTGCCAGCACCCCACCCCTTAGCGACAGCTTCACAGATACGCAGTATTTT.